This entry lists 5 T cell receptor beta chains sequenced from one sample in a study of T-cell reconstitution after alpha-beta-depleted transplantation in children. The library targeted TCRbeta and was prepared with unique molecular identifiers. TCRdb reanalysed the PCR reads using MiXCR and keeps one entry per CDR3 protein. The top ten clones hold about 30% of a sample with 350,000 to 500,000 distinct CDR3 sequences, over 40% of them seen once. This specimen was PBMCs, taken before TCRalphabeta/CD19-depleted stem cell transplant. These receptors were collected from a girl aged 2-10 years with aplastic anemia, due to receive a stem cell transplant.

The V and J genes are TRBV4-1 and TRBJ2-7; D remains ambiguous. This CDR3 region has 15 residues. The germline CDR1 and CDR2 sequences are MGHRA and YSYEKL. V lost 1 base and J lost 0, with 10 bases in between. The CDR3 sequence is CASSQGPLLSYEQYF. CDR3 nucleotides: TGCGCCAGCAGCCAAGGACCGTTACTCTCCTACGAGCAGTACTTC.

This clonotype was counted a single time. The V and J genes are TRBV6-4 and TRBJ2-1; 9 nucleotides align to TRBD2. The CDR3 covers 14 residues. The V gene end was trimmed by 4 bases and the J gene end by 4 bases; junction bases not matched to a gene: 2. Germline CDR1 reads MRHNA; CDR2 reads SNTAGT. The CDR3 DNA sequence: TGTGCCAGCAGTGTAGCGGGAGCTTACAATGAGCAGTTCTTC. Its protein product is CASSVAGAYNEQFF.

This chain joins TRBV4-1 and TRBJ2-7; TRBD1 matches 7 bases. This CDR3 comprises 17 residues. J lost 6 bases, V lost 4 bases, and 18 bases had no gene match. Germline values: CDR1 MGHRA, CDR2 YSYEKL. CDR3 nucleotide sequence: TGCGCCAGCAGCCCGAGATCGACAGGGCTCGGAGTCGGCGAGCAGTACTTC. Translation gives CASSPRSTGLGVGEQYF.

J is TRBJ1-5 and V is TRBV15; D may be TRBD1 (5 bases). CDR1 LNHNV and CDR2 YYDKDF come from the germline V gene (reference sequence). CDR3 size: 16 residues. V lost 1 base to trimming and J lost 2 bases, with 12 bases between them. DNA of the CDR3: TGTGCCACCAGCAGAGCGATCGGGGGTGGCAATCAGCCCCAGCATTTT. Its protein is CATSRAIGGGNQPQHF.

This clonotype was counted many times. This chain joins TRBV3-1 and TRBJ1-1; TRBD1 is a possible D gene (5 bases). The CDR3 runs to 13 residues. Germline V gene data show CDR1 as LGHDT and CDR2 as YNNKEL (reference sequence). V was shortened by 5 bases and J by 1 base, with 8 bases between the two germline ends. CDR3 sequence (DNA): TGTGCCAGCAGCTTCAGGGCGAACACTGAAGCTTTCTTT. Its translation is CASSFRANTEAFF.